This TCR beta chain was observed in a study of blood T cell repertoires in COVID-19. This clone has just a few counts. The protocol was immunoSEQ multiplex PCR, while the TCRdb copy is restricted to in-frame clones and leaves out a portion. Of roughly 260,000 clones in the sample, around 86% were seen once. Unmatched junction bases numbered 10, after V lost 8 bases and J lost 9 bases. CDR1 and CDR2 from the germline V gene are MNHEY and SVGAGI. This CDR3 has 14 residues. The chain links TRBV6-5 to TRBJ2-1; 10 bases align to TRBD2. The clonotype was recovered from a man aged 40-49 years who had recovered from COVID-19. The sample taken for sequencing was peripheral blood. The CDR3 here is CASGRTSGRSEQFF. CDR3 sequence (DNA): TGTGCCAGCGGTCGGACTAGCGGCCGGAGTGAGCAGTTCTTC.